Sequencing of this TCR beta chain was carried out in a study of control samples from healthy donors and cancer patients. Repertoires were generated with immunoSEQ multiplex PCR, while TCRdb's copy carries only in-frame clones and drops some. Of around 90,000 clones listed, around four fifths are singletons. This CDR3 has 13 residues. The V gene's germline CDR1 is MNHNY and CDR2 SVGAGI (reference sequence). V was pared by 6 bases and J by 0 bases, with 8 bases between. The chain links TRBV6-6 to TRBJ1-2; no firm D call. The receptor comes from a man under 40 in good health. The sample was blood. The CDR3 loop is CASSAITNYGYTF. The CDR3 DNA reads TGTGCCAGCAGCGCGATAACTAACTATGGCTACACCTTC.